The entry below gives a single TCR beta chain sequence along with its context. This sample was included in a study of cytomegalovirus exposure and HLA in healthy donors. V was pared by 4 bases and J by 5 bases, with 18 bases between. The CDR3 runs 15 residues. CDR1 SGHNT and CDR2 YYREEE come from the germline V gene (reference sequence). Vbeta (60) and Jbeta (13) primers were used in the PCR. Generated by immunoSEQ multiplex PCR, the TCRdb table keeps only in-frame clones and is missing some. Among some 160,000 clones listed, 65% to 90% were seen once. The V call is TRBV5-4, the J call TRBJ2-5, with D maybe TRBD2 (7 bases). The origin of this receptor is a male donor in good health and CMV-seronegative. Sequencing was done on a sample of PBMCs. DNA of the CDR3: TGTGCCAGCAGCAGAGGACAGCTGGGGGGGGAGACCCAGTACTTC. Translation gives CASSRGQLGGETQYF.